This T cell receptor (beta chain) was obtained from a study of regulatory T cells in long-lasting Graves disease. Regarding the study as a whole: The number of shared public clonotypes was higher in persistent patients (2,741) than new patients (966).

Germline V gene sequence: CDR1 MNHNS, CDR2 SASEGT. With 10 bases removed from V and 8 bases from J, the gap between germline ends came to 11 bases. The CDR3 is 10 residues long. This clonotype came up a few times. Its antigen is not identified. The time point: newly diagnosed GD, antithyroid drugs for less than 3 months. PBMC-extracted RNA yielded the TCR library. Through Arm-PCR of CDR3 regions and iRepertoire HTBI primers, TCR beta libraries were built. TCRdb processed the multiplex PCR reads anew with MiXCR; each CDR3 protein has one entry. The sample consists of roughly 530,000 distinct CDR3 sequences, 16% of them appearing once. This sample also appeared in a second study, on T cells in Graves' hyperthyroidism and ophthalmopathy. From that study: Diagnoses were established using clinical symptoms, serum thyroxine and TRAb, thyroid ultrasound and orbital computed tomography. Blood also held most thyroid clonotypes expanded beyond 0.001.

This receptor was obtained from a woman aged 35 to 59 with Graves disease. The J gene is TRBJ1-1, the V gene TRBV6-1, with D perhaps matching TRBD1 (6 bases). This specimen consisted of peripheral blood mononuclear cells (PBMCs), obtained at new diagnosis, from a patient treated with antithyroid drugs. The CDR3 is CATQTGEAFF. The CDR3 coding sequence is TGTGCCACCCAGACAGGAGAAGCTTTCTTT.